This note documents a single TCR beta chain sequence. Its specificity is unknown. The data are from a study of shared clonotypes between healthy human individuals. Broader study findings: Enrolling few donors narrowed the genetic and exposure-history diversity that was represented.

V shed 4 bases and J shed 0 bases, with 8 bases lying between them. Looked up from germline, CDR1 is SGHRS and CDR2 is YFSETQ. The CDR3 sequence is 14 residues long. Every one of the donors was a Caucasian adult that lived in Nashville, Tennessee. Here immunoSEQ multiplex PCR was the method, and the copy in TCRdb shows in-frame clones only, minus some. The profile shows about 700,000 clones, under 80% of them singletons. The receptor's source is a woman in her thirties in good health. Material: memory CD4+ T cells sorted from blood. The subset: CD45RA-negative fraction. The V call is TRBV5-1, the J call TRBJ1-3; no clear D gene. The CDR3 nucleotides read TGCGCCAGCAGCATGGGAACCTCTGGAAACACCATATATTTT. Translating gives CASSMGTSGNTIYF.